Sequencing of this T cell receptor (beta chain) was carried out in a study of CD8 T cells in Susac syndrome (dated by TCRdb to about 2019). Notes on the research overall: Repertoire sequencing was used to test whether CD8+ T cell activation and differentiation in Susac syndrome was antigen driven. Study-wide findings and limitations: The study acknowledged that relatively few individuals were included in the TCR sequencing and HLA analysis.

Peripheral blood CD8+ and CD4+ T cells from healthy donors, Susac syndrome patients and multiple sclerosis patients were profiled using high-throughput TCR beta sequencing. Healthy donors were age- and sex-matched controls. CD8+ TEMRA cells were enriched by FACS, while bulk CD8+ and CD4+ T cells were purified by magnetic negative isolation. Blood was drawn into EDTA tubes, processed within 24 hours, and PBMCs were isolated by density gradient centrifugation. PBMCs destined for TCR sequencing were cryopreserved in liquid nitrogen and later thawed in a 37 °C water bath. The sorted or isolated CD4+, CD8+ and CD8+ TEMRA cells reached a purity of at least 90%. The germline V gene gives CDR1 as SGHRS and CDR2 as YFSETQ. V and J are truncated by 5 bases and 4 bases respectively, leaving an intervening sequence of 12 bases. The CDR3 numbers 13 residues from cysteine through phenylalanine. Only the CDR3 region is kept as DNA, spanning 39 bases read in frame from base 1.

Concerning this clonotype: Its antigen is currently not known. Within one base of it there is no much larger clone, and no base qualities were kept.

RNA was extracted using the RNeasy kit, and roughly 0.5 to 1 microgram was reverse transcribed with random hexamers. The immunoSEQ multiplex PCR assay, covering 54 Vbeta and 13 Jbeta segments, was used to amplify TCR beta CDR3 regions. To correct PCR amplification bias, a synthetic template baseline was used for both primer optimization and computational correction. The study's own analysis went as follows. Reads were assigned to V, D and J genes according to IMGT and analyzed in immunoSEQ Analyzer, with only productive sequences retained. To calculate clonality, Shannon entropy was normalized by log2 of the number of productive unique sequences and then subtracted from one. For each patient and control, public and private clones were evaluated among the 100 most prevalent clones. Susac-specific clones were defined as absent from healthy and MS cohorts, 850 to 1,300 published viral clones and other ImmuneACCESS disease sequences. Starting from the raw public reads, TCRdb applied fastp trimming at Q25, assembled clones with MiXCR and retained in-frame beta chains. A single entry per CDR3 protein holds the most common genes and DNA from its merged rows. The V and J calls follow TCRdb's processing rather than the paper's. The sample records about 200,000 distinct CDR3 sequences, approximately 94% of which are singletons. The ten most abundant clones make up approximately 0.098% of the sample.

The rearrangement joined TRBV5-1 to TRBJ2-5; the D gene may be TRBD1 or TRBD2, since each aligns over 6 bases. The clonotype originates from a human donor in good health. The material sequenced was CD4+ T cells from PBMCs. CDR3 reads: CASSKEGVETQYF. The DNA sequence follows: TGCGCCAGCAGTAAGGAGGGGGTAGAGACCCAGTACTTC.